This section outlines one TCR beta chain sequence together with its context. Antigen: not known. The study recruited hyperthyroidism patients aged 18 to 65 who were newly diagnosed, under 2 months' duration. The data belong to a study of Graves' ophthalmopathy and Graves' hyperthyroidism. About the study: The blood sample was drawn at first diagnosis and before any treatment.

Study results and limitations: Prediction of ophthalmopathy progression reached about 65% sensitivity and approximately 75% specificity. Blood also held most thyroid clonotypes expanded above 0.001 frequency.

Germline values: CDR1 SQVTM, CDR2 ANQGSEA. Trimming at V came to 8 bases and at J to 4 bases, leaving 4 bases not matched to a gene. CDR3 length: 12 residues. Amplification targeted the TCR beta CDR3 regions, with RNA transcripts as the source material. First-round RT-PCR used HTBI primers; second-round multiplex PCR followed. TCRdb re-called the multiplex PCR reads with MiXCR, one entry per CDR3 protein. The sample contains a few hundred thousand distinct CDR3 sequences, about 21% of which appear only once. This sequence was found in a woman younger than 35 with stable Graves' hyperthyroidism. The sample comprised peripheral blood. The V and J genes are TRBV29-1 and TRBJ2-5; 10 bases agree with TRBD2. DNA for the CDR3: TGCAGCATCACTAGCGGGATAGAGACCCAGTACTTC. Translation gives CSITSGIETQYF.